The 4 T cell receptor beta chains listed next were all sequenced from one sample in a study of tumor T cells in aggressive B-cell lymphoma. TCRdb's table, derived via immunoSEQ multiplex PCR, lists solely in-frame clones and lacks some. Of approximately 11,000 clones in the sample, roughly 91% were seen once. Sequencing was performed on tumor tissue. The receptors stem from an adult with diffuse large B cell lymphoma.

The chain carries TRBV9 and TRBJ1-6; 7 bases align to TRBD1. Germline CDR1 and CDR2: SGDLS and YYNGEE. CDR3 length: 15 residues. The V segment lost 3 bases and the J segment 7 bases; nucleotides outside the gene matches: 7. The CDR3 DNA follows: TGTGCCAGCAGCGGTGGACAGGTTCAAAATTCACCCCTCCACTTT. Translating it yields CASSGGQVQNSPLHF.

The chain uses TRBV7-9 and TRBJ2-1, with 15 bases aligning to TRBD2. Trimming took 5 bases from V and 4 from J; bases not matched to a gene: 6. CDR3 length: 17 amino acids. Germline CDR1 and CDR2: SEHNR and FQNEAQ (reference sequence). CDR3 amino acids: CASSPGLAGGDYNEQFF. The DNA of the CDR3 is TGTGCCAGCAGCCCGGGACTAGCGGGGGGTGATTACAATGAGCAGTTCTTC.

J is TRBJ2-5 and V is TRBV7-2, with 10 nucleotides matching TRBD2. The CDR3 length is 15 residues. Trimming cost V 1 base and J 1 base; bases outside gene matches: 0. The germline CDR1 and CDR2 sequences are SGHTA and FQGNSA. The CDR3 here is CASSLGLAGQETQYF. CDR3 nucleotide sequence: TGTGCCAGCAGCTTAGGACTAGCGGGCCAAGAGACCCAGTACTTC.

Concerning this clone itself: Sequence at one end of the junction differs from germline and may be a read error. Other DNA sequences of this sample code for an identical CDR3. The chain uses TRBV27 and TRBJ2-7; 7 bases map to TRBD1. Germline CDR1 is MNHEY and CDR2 is SMNVEV (reference sequence). CDR3 size: 13 residues. CDR3 loop: CASRTGAVNEQYF. CDR3 DNA sequence: TGCGCCAGCAGAACAGGGGCGGTCAACGAGCAGTACTTC.